This TCR beta chain was sequenced during a study of blood T cell repertoires in COVID-19 (dated by TCRdb to the early 2020s). Study-level background: Samples covering the acute and convalescent phases of COVID-19 were provided by collaborators in the United States, Italy and Spain. The material from the prospective study consisted of cDNA or gDNA derived from T cells, B-cell-depleted T cells, or PBMCs. Deeply sampled blood TCRbeta repertoires from subjects exposed to, actively infected with, or recovered from COVID-19 were included in the dataset. The repertoires were released in a freely available public database intended as a resource for research on the immune response to SARS-CoV-2. Samples were obtained from the ongoing ImmuneRACE study (first 160 participants) and from 950 to 1,500 subjects provided by 6 global collaborators. A de-identified subject ID, COVID-19 status, age in years and sex were almost always included in the sample metadata. Where HLA class I and class II types were available, the types were taken from metadata supplied by the sample provider, not from assay-based typing.

The collaborating institutions used their own protocols to collect whole blood in K2EDTA tubes. For TCRbeta analysis, collaborators shipped samples in one of three forms: frozen whole blood, isolated PBMCs, or DNA extracted from either of those sample types. Points on this clone: Its antigen remains unidentified. Within one base of it there is no much larger clone, and no base qualities were kept.

Broader findings and caveats from the paper: The amount of clinical and demographic metadata varied by source and participant and was provided uncurated.

The immunoSEQ Assay, a bias-controlled multiplex PCR, was used to amplify TCRbeta CDR3 regions from genomic DNA. As for the original processing: Within the assay, amplification of reference gene primers was used to estimate how many nucleated cells each sample contained. To quantify the absolute abundance of each unique TCRbeta CDR3 rearrangement, sequence reads were collapsed and filtered. For each sample, productive Simpson clonality was calculated as the square root of Simpson's diversity index over productive rearrangements. TCRdb's version of the immuneACCESS table is confined to in-frame rearrangements and falls short of the full clone set. An unresolved V gene accounts for under half of the shortfall where checked; the remainder is of unknown origin. V, J and clone size derive from that table, while D and trimming were established from the DNA sequence. The sample yields tens of thousands of clones; around 86% were counted once. Roughly 0.37% of the sample goes to the ten largest clones.

V gives up 4 bases and J gives up 3 bases, and the segment between their germline ends measures 18 bases. For CDR1 and CDR2, the germline V gene lists SGHAT and FQNNGV. The CDR3 spans 16 residues, from the cysteine through the phenylalanine. Kept here is only the CDR3 DNA, which spans 48 bases and is read in frame from base 1. Sequenced: peripheral blood. This receptor was obtained from a human donor in a cohort sampled during active COVID-19. In this chain, TRBV11-2 is recombined with TRBJ1-2; the D gene cannot be named for sure. The CDR3 protein: CASSSPKGAGDYGYTF. Here is the DNA: TGTGCCAGCAGCTCCCCAAAGGGAGCAGGAGACTATGGCTACACCTTC.